This T cell receptor beta chain comes out of a study of early T cells in non-severe SARS-CoV-2 infection (dated by TCRdb to 2020 to 2022). About the investigation overall: Bulk RNA from unsorted whole blood was used for TCR sequencing, so alpha and beta chains could not be paired. Results and caveats for the whole study, not just this receptor: VDJdb matching was skewed toward anti-spike CD8 responses, so virus-specific expansions were likely underestimated and private and CD4 specificities were missed.

The study was a case-control design nested within a healthcare worker cohort in London, UK, with weekly nasopharyngeal swab PCR tests and blood sampling. Healthcare workers were recruited between 23 and 31 March 2020, during the week of the UK lockdown, and were followed weekly for up to roughly 15 weeks. Libraries were prepared through 5' RACE. The sample was run on a NextSeq 500. Unique molecular identifiers were attached to individual cDNA molecules in the TCR library protocol so that sequencing error and PCR bias could be corrected. Both TCR alpha and beta chains were sequenced, and tight co-correlation was observed between alpha and beta sequence abundances in each sample. For the original study's pipeline: V gene, J gene and CDR3 annotation of TCR sequences was performed with Decombinator V4. TCRs were defined as expanded if a significant change between any two time points was detected under a Poisson model with p below 0.0001. TCR abundances were normalised to the total number of TCRs sequenced in each sample and reported as counts per million. TRAV1-2 paired with TRAJ12, TRAJ20 or TRAJ33 defined MAIT TCRs, while TRAV10 paired with TRAJ18 defined iNKT TCRs. VDJdb, accessed 1 November 2021, was searched for CMV, EBV and SARS-CoV-2 annotated TCRs, excluding TCRs annotated for multiple antigens. TCRdb trimmed the raw reads at Q25, called clones with MiXCR and kept productive beta chains. For every CDR3 protein sequence, its rows merge into one entry that carries the most common genes and DNA. What appears here as the V and J calls and clone size reflects TCRdb's work, not the paper's. The table for this sample lists more than 65,000 distinct CDR3 sequences; 13% to 15% of them were counted only once. Of the sample, 3% to 5% is held by the ten largest clones.

Note on this clonotype: No cognate antigen has been identified for it. No much larger clone is present one base from it, and per-base qualities are unavailable.

The germline V gene yields SGHVS for CDR1 and FNYEAQ for CDR2. Unmatched junction bases come to 3, with V trimmed by 1 base and J by 0 bases. CDR3 length: 17 amino acids, cysteine to phenylalanine. Just the 51-base CDR3 DNA is kept, in frame starting at base 1. This specimen was whole blood, taken at baseline. This chain is built from TRBV7-6 and TRBJ2-2; a stretch of 9 junction bases matches TRBD2. The TCR was taken from an adult who was a healthcare worker with PCR-confirmed SARS-CoV-2 infection or an uninfected control (not recorded which). The CDR3 in this case is CASSLGLAGSNTGELFF. The DNA sequence follows: TGTGCCAGCAGCTTAGGCCTAGCGGGATCGAACACCGGGGAGCTGTTTTTT.